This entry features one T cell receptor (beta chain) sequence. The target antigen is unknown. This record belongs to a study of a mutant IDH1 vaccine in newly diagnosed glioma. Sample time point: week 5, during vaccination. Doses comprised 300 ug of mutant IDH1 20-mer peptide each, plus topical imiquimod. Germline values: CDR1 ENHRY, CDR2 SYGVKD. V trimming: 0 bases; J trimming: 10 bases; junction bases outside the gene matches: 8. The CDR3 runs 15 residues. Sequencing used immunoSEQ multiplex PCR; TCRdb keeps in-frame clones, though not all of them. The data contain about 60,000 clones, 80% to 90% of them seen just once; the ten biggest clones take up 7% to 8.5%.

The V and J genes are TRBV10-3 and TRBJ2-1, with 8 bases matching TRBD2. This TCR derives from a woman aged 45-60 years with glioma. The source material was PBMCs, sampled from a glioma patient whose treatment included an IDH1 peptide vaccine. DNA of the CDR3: TGTGCCATCAGTGAGTCGTCGGACCTAGCGGGCGAGCAGTTCTTC. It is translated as CAISESSDLAGEQFF.